A selection of T cell receptor beta chains follows, all from one sample in a study of blood T cell repertoires in COVID-19. Here immunoSEQ multiplex PCR was the method, and the copy in TCRdb shows in-frame clones only, minus some. The data show roughly 42,000 clones, roughly nine tenths seen once. The source material was peripheral blood. Source of these receptors: a man aged 25 to 45 with active or convalescent COVID-19. Both conserved end residues are part of each CDR3. The D gene is left open where the match is weak. Expanded clones are given a class, and other clones once, few, many or no size at all.

>TRBD1|NA|TRBV4-2|TRBJ2-3
CASSQDMWQGATDTQYF
TGTGCCAGCAGCCAAGATATGTGGCAGGGGGCCACAGATACGCAGTATTTT
>NA|NA|TRBV9|TRBJ2-1
CASSAFGGADEQFF
TGTGCCAGCAGCGCTTTTGGAGGGGCTGATGAGCAGTTCTTC
>NA|NA|TRBV12-3/TRBV12-4|TRBJ1-5
CASRTGSNQPQHF
TGTGCCAGCAGGACAGGTAGCAATCAGCCCCAGCATTTT
>NA|once|TRBV19|TRBJ2-2
CASSLTNTGELFF
TGTGCCAGTAGTTTGACTAACACCGGGGAGCTGTTTTTT
>TRBD1|NA|TRBV4-3|TRBJ1-2
CASSQGLGQRYGYTF
TGCGCCAGCAGCCAAGGCTTGGGACAGCGTTATGGCTACACCTTC
>TRBD2|NA|TRBV11-3|TRBJ2-1
CASSPNREGYNEQFF
TGTGCCAGCAGCCCCAATCGGGAGGGCTACAATGAGCAGTTCTTC
>TRBD1|few|TRBV9|TRBJ2-1
CASSVAPGQGAYNEQFF
TGTGCCAGCAGCGTAGCCCCCGGACAGGGAGCCTACAATGAGCAGTTCTTC
>NA|NA|TRBV27|TRBJ1-1
CASSFGSLTEAFF
TGTGCCAGCAGTTTTGGGTCGCTGACAGAAGCTTTCTTT
>TRBD1|NA|TRBV5-1|TRBJ2-3
CASSSILTGGADTQYF
TGCGCCAGCAGCTCCATCCTGACAGGGGGCGCGGATACGCAGTATTTT
>TRBD2|NA|TRBV2|TRBJ2-5
CASSEAHPSGFQETQYF
TGTGCCAGCAGTGAAGCGCATCCTAGCGGCTTCCAAGAGACCCAGTACTTC
>TRBD1|NA|TRBV9|TRBJ2-2
CASSFGTAGELFF
TGTGCCAGCAGCTTCGGGACAGCCGGGGAGCTGTTTTTT
>NA|NA|TRBV7-3|TRBJ2-3
CASSLTSGSVDTQYF
TGTGCCAGCAGCTTAACGTCCGGGAGTGTTGATACGCAGTATTTT
>TRBD2|NA|TRBV24-1|TRBJ2-1
CATSTGGLNNEQFF
TGTGCCACCAGTACGGGAGGCCTGAACAATGAGCAGTTCTTC
>TRBD1|once|TRBV3-1/TRBV3-2|TRBJ2-3
CASSQMTGVPDTQYF
TGTGCCAGCAGCCAAATGACAGGGGTGCCAGATACGCAGTATTTT
>NA|NA|TRBV12-3/TRBV12-4|TRBJ2-5
CASSFLAQETQYF
TGTGCCAGCAGTTTTCTAGCGCAAGAGACCCAGTACTTC
>NA|NA|TRBV25-1|TRBJ2-2
CASSEQNTGELFF
TGTGCCAGCAGTGAACAAAACACCGGGGAGCTGTTTTTT
>NA|NA|TRBV4-3|TRBJ1-4
CASSQRAAGDEKLFF
TGCGCCAGCAGCCAAAGGGCCGCGGGGGATGAAAAACTGTTTTTT
>TRBD2|NA|TRBV10-2|TRBJ2-1
CASSPGLAGGVGEQFF
TGCGCCAGCAGTCCGGGACTAGCGGGGGGGGTAGGTGAGCAGTTCTTC
>NA|NA|TRBV3-1/TRBV3-2|TRBJ2-7
CASSQFPRGATYEQYF
TGTGCCAGCAGCCAATTTCCCAGGGGTGCGACCTACGAGCAGTACTTC
>TRBD2|NA|TRBV24-1|TRBJ2-1
CATSDPSGRAGNEQFF
TGTGCCACCAGTGATCCTAGCGGGAGGGCCGGGAATGAGCAGTTCTTC
>NA|NA|TRBV12-3/TRBV12-4|TRBJ1-2
CASSFETYSLIF
TGTGCCAGCAGTTTTGAGACATATAGTCTAATCTTC
>TRBD1|NA|TRBV5-4|TRBJ1-2
CASSFDGTGGRETF
TGTGCCAGCAGCTTTGATGGGACAGGGGGACGGGAAACCTTC
>TRBD1|NA|TRBV29-1|TRBJ1-2
CSVPTGRNYGYTF
TGCAGCGTACCGACAGGGAGAAACTATGGCTACACCTTC
>NA|NA|TRBV5-1|TRBJ1-2
CASSYTGLAENYGYTF
TGCGCCAGCAGCTATACCGGTCTGGCGGAAAACTATGGCTACACCTTC
>TRBD1|NA|TRBV2|TRBJ1-1
CASSYDRAEAFF
TGTGCCAGCAGTTACGACAGGGCTGAAGCTTTCTTT
>NA|NA|TRBV5-8|TRBJ2-3
CASSLAKGGRGTDTQYF
TGTGCCAGCAGCTTGGCCAAGGGGGGGCGCGGCACAGATACGCAGTATTTT
>TRBD1|NA|TRBV10-2|TRBJ2-1
CASNLGGALFLDEQFF
TGCGCCAGCAACCTAGGGGGCGCCTTGTTTCTCGATGAGCAGTTCTTC
>NA|once|TRBV6-1|TRBJ2-3
CASSERTSYRTDTQYF
TGTGCCAGCAGTGAACGCACTAGCTATCGCACAGATACGCAGTATTTT
>NA|NA|TRBV21-1|TRBJ1-2
CASSKEAAGGTF
TGTGCCAGCAGCAAAGAGGCCGCAGGGGGCACCTTC
>TRBD2|NA|TRBV7-9|TRBJ2-3
CASSPLSSGRAGTQDTQYF
TGTGCCAGCAGCCCATTGTCGAGCGGGAGGGCCGGGACACAAGATACGCAGTATTTT
>NA|NA|TRBV2|TRBJ2-1
CASNGGAAYNEQFF
TGTGCCAGCAATGGGGGGGCCGCCTACAATGAGCAGTTCTTC
>NA|NA|TRBV19|TRBJ2-1
CASSIGAGVFVNEQFF
TGTGCCAGTAGTATAGGGGCAGGGGTTTTTGTAAATGAGCAGTTCTTC
>TRBD2|NA|TRBV18|TRBJ2-1
CASSPLSSGLVYNEQFF
TGTGCCAGCTCACCACTGAGTAGCGGGTTAGTCTACAATGAGCAGTTCTTC
>TRBD1|NA|TRBV5-5|TRBJ1-5
CASRQTGTGGQPQHF
TGTGCCAGCAGGCAAACCGGGACAGGGGGTCAGCCCCAGCATTTT
>TRBD2|NA|TRBV7-9|TRBJ2-3
CASSPGGGQDTQYF
TGTGCCAGCAGCCCCGGGGGGGGGCAAGATACGCAGTATTTT
>TRBD1|NA|TRBV30|TRBJ1-2
CAWRTGLGGYGYTF
TGTGCCTGGAGGACAGGGTTGGGGGGCTATGGCTACACCTTC
>NA|NA|TRBV19|TRBJ2-1
CASNFLNEQFF
TGTGCCAGTAATTTTCTTAATGAGCAGTTCTTC
>TRBD1|NA|TRBV10-1|TRBJ2-5
CASSPGQSYSRGEETQYF
TGCGCCAGCAGTCCGGGACAGTCTTATTCTCGTGGCGAAGAGACCCAGTACTTC
>NA|NA|TRBV27|TRBJ1-4
CASSLQGRREKLFF
TGTGCCAGCAGTCTCCAGGGTAGGCGCGAAAAACTGTTTTTT
>NA|NA|TRBV5-1|TRBJ2-1
CASSLAGGVYNEQFF
TGCGCCAGCAGCTTGGCCGGGGGAGTGTACAATGAGCAGTTCTTC
>TRBD1|NA|TRBV2|TRBJ2-1
CASRDRVYSYNEQFF
TGTGCCAGCAGGGACAGGGTCTACTCCTACAATGAGCAGTTCTTC
>NA|NA|TRBV28|TRBJ1-1
CASRAGGMNTEAFF
TGTGCCAGCAGGGCGGGGGGTATGAACACTGAAGCTTTCTTT
>TRBD1|once|TRBV11-3|TRBJ2-5
CASSLGTGSSRETQYF
TGTGCCAGCAGCTTAGGGACAGGCTCCTCAAGAGAGACCCAGTACTTC
>TRBD2|NA|TRBV29-1|TRBJ2-1
CSVGAGGINEQFF
TGCAGCGTTGGAGCGGGAGGGATCAATGAGCAGTTCTTC
>NA|once|TRBV10-1|TRBJ2-2
CASGRGTGELFF
TGCGCCAGCGGACGGGGGACCGGGGAGCTGTTTTTT
>NA|NA|TRBV11-2|TRBJ2-7
CASSLVVQAIGGEQYF
TGTGCCAGCAGCTTAGTTGTTCAGGCCATAGGTGGCGAGCAGTACTTC
>TRBD2|NA|TRBV4-1|TRBJ2-7
CASSQATSGYEQYF
TGCGCCAGCAGCCAAGCGACTAGCGGCTACGAGCAGTACTTC
>TRBD1|NA|TRBV6-5|TRBJ1-2
CASSPTGYVYGYTF
TGTGCCAGCAGTCCGACAGGGTACGTCTATGGCTACACCTTC
>NA|NA|TRBV9|TRBJ2-2
CASSVGSANTGELFF
TGTGCCAGCAGCGTAGGTAGCGCGAACACCGGGGAGCTGTTTTTT
>TRBD1|once|TRBV19|TRBJ1-5
CASTGQGAVSNQPQHF
TGTGCCAGTACCGGACAGGGGGCGGTTAGCAATCAGCCCCAGCATTTT
>TRBD2|NA|TRBV3-1/TRBV3-2|TRBJ2-1
CASSQVFSGGASEQFF
TGTGCCAGCAGCCAAGTATTTAGCGGGGGGGCCAGTGAGCAGTTCTTC
>TRBD1|NA|TRBV2|TRBJ2-7
CASLEDRNSYEQYF
TGTGCCAGCCTAGAGGACAGGAACTCCTACGAGCAGTACTTC
>NA|NA|TRBV3-1/TRBV3-2|TRBJ1-1
CASSPWGQSNTEAFF
TGTGCCAGCAGCCCCTGGGGACAATCGAACACTGAAGCTTTCTTT
>NA|NA|TRBV2|TRBJ1-1
CASKWPRNTEAFF
TGTGCCAGCAAATGGCCCCGGAACACTGAAGCTTTCTTT
>TRBD1|NA|TRBV18|TRBJ1-1
CASSPMDRVNTEAFF
TGTGCCAGCTCACCAATGGACAGGGTGAACACTGAAGCTTTCTTT